Given below is one T cell receptor beta chain in context. What it recognizes is unknown. Trimming cost V 4 bases and J 2 bases; bases outside gene matches: 10. Per germline, CDR1 MDHEN and CDR2 SYDVKM. CDR3 length equals 17 residues. This record comes from a study of radiotherapy plus CTLA-4 blockade in lung cancer. Study at large: Objective responses were observed in around 17% of patients, and disease control was achieved by approximately 32%.

Here immunoSEQ multiplex PCR was the method, and the copy in TCRdb shows in-frame clones only, minus some. The sample lists 80,000 to 100,000 clones, 75% to 90% occurring once. Patients with chemo-refractory metastatic non-small-cell lung cancer received focal radiation plus CTLA-4 blockade with ipilimumab. Study-wide results and caveats: How blood T cell clones changed early, along with interferon-beta, reportedly forecast response best. Among blood TCR repertoires after radiotherapy plus ipilimumab, tumor-derived clones expanded.

This chain joins TRBV28 and TRBJ2-3, with 9 bases lining up with TRBD2. This receptor was identified in a human donor with non-small cell lung cancer who had a partial response to radiotherapy plus ipilimumab. Sequenced here: peripheral blood, sampled from a patient treated with radiotherapy plus ipilimumab. The CDR3 reads CASSSLSSGDLTDTQYF. The CDR3 DNA sequence: TGTGCCAGCAGTTCCCTCTCTAGCGGGGACCTCACAGATACGCAGTATTTT.